Listed below are T cell receptor beta chains from one sample, sequenced in a study of T cells in Graves' hyperthyroidism and ophthalmopathy. TCRdb processed the multiplex PCR reads anew with MiXCR; each CDR3 protein has one entry. The data show around 620,000 distinct CDR3 sequences, under 60% seen once. The specimen was peripheral blood or thyroid tissue (not recorded which). The origin of the receptors is an adult woman with Graves' disease, either hyperthyroidism or ophthalmopathy (not recorded which). CDR3s include the opening cysteine and the closing phenylalanine or tryptophan. D genes are given only for firm matches. Clone size, where shown, is once, few, many, or a class for clones that have expanded.

>-|TRBV5-1|TRBJ1-4|-
CASSDWGLLSEKLFF
TGCGCCAGCAGCGACTGGGGGCTACTATCCGAAAAACTGTTTTTT
>many|TRBV6-5|TRBJ2-2|TRBD1
CASSTRDSGTGELFF
TGTGCCAGCAGTACCCGGGACAGTGGCACCGGGGAGCTGTTTTTT
>-|TRBV30|TRBJ1-1|-
CASGPNGGNTEAFF
TGTGCCAGTGGACCCAACGGAGGGAACACTGAAGCTTTCTTT
>few|TRBV20-1|TRBJ1-1|-
CSAGKGRAEAFF
TGCAGTGCTGGGAAGGGGAGGGCTGAAGCTTTCTTT
>many|TRBV5-1|TRBJ2-2|-
CASSLAAVNTGELFF
TGCGCCAGCAGCTTGGCGGCAGTTAACACCGGGGAGCTGTTTTTT
>many|TRBV5-5|TRBJ1-1|-
CASSFGQMNTEAFF
TGTGCCAGCAGCTTCGGACAGATGAACACTGAAGCTTTCTTT
>many|TRBV28|TRBJ1-2|-
CASTRQALGYTF
TGTGCCAGCACCCGACAGGCATTGGGCTACACCTTC
>few|TRBV7-3|TRBJ2-2|TRBD1
CASSATGAGATGELFF
TGTGCCAGCAGCGCCACAGGGGCAGGGGCCACCGGGGAGCTGTTTTTT
>-|TRBV15|TRBJ1-2|-
CATSRVRGTNYGYTF
TGTGCCACCAGCAGAGTGAGGGGGACTAACTATGGCTACACCTTC
>-|TRBV2|TRBJ1-6|-
CASRAGRALNSPLHF
TGTGCCAGCAGGGCGGGACGAGCCCTTAATTCACCCCTCCACTTT
>many|TRBV15|TRBJ1-1|-
CATSRTLGWRAFF
TGTGCCACCAGCAGAACTCTAGGGTGGCGAGCTTTCTTT
>once|TRBV7-9|TRBJ1-2|-
CASSRVGGDGYTF
TGTGCCAGCAGCCGGGTGGGGGGCGATGGCTACACCTTC
>many|TRBV7-9|TRBJ1-1|TRBD1
CASSPPGQGIIGTEAFF
TGTGCCAGCAGCCCCCCAGGACAGGGGATAATCGGAACTGAAGCTTTCTTT
>many|TRBV28|TRBJ1-5|-
CASRKGLDNQPQHF
TGTGCCAGCAGAAAGGGACTAGACAATCAGCCCCAGCATTTT
>-|TRBV29-1|TRBJ2-5|-
CSVEDSRYF
TGCAGCGTTGAGGACAGCCGATACTTC
>many|TRBV6-5|TRBJ1-6|-
CASTRSSYNSPLHF
TGTGCCAGCACGAGGAGCTCCTATAATTCACCCCTCCACTTT
>-|TRBV6-4|TRBJ2-7|-
CASSDSPPYEQYF
TGTGCCAGCAGTGACAGTCCACCCTACGAGCAGTACTTC
>many|TRBV20-1|TRBJ2-7|-
CSADPRGLGYEQYF
TGCAGTGCGGACCCCAGGGGTCTAGGCTACGAGCAGTACTTC
>once|TRBV20-1|TRBJ1-1|TRBD1
CSATPGQGNTEAFF
TGCAGTGCCACGCCGGGACAGGGAAACACTGAAGCTTTCTTT
>many|TRBV20-1|TRBJ2-7|-
CSASKEFYEQYF
TGCAGTGCTAGCAAGGAATTCTACGAGCAGTACTTC
>once|TRBV9|TRBJ1-3|-
CASSVDGRSSSGNTIYF
TGTGCCAGCAGCGTAGATGGCCGATCAAGCTCTGGAAACACCATATATTTT
>-|TRBV29-1|TRBJ2-7|TRBD1
CSVETGERREQYF
TGCAGCGTCGAGACAGGGGAGCGTAGGGAGCAGTACTTC
>-|TRBV11-2|TRBJ1-2|-
CASTIYGPRMQSNYGYTF
TGTGCCAGCACCATATACGGTCCACGAATGCAATCTAACTATGGCTACACCTTC
>-|TRBV28|TRBJ2-7|-
CASSNTGPYEQYF
TGTGCCAGCAGCAATACAGGCCCCTACGAGCAGTACTTC
>few|TRBV25-1|TRBJ1-3|-
CASSESRRGAGNTIYF
TGTGCCAGCAGTGAATCCCGACGAGGGGCTGGAAACACCATATATTTT
>many|TRBV6-1|TRBJ2-5|TRBD1
CASSRQGPNGETQYF
TGTGCCAGCAGCCGACAGGGGCCGAATGGAGAGACCCAGTACTTC
>-|TRBV11-1|TRBJ2-2|-
CASNYPATPHGSTTGELFF
TGTGCCAGCAACTACCCCGCTACACCGCACGGGAGCACGACCGGGGAGCTGTTTTTT
>few|TRBV29-1|TRBJ1-1|-
CSARRGDEAFF
TGCAGCGCCAGAAGGGGGGATGAAGCTTTCTTT
>-|TRBV7-9|TRBJ1-2|-
CASSSPRYGYTF
TGTGCCAGCAGCTCCCCCCGCTATGGCTACACCTTC